The 19 T cell receptor beta chains below come from one sample, sequenced in a study of T cells expressing NK-cell markers. TCRdb reanalyzed the 5' RACE reads, giving one entry per CDR3 protein sequence and no DNA. In total, the table holds about 460,000 distinct CDR3 sequences. The sequenced material came from blood T cells: a sorted CD56 or NKG2C T cell subset, CD4+ or CD8+ T cells, or bulk PBMC T cells (not recorded which). These receptor sequences come from a woman aged 45-65 years in good health.

The gene calls are TRBV5-1 and TRBJ2-3; TCRdb's D call, TRBD1, is unchecked because there is no DNA. CDR1 and CDR2 (germline): SGHRS, YFSETQ. CDR3 length equals 13 residues. CDR3 protein: CASSPGPTDTQYF.

The chain joins TRBV20-1 to TRBJ1-5; the TCRdb D gene call, TRBD1, has no DNA to confirm it. The CDR3 sequence is 11 residues long. Germline CDR1 is DFQATT and CDR2 is SNEGSKA (reference sequence). The CDR3: CSASGGQPQHF.

V gene TRBV7-8 combines with J gene TRBJ2-1; without DNA, the TCRdb call of TRBD1 cannot be checked. CDR3 length: 16 residues. The germline V gene has CDR1 SGHVS and CDR2 FQNEAQ. The CDR3 sequence: CASSPTNPGFYNEQFF.

The rearrangement links TRBV7-3 to TRBJ2-2; TCRdb lists TRBD2, though no DNA is available to test this call. Germline V gene sequence: CDR1 SGHTA, CDR2 FQGTGA. The CDR3 sequence is 17 residues long. The CDR3 here is CASSPSMASGSSGELFF.

The chain has TRBV15 and TRBJ1-1; the D call from TCRdb, TRBD1, cannot be confirmed without DNA. The CDR3 covers 16 residues. Germline loops: CDR1 LNHNV, CDR2 YYDKDF (reference sequence). This chain's CDR3 is CATSRDWGGAGTEAFF.

The chain links TRBV12-3 or TRBV12-4 to TRBJ1-2. CDR3 size: 13 residues. CDR3 region: CASRTAGYDGYTF.

The chain links TRBV27 to TRBJ2-3; as DNA is missing, the TRBD1 call by TCRdb cannot be tested. There are 17 residues in the CDR3. Germline V gene lookup returns CDR1 MNHEY and CDR2 SMNVEV (reference sequence). CDR3 residues: CASSPPWDRHSTDTQYF.

V usage is TRBV20-1 and J usage is TRBJ2-1. The CDR3 is 14 residues long. Germline V CDR1 and CDR2: DFQATT, SNEGSKA (reference sequence). The CDR3 is CSARAGSSYNERFF.

The gene calls are TRBV29-1 and TRBJ1-1; TCRdb's D call of TRBD1 is untestable without DNA. CDR1 and CDR2 (germline): SQVTM, ANQGSEA. The CDR3 is 12 amino acids. The CDR3 reads CSVLTGVDEAFF.

The rearrangement joins TRBV24-1 to TRBJ2-5; lacking DNA, the TRBD1 call made by TCRdb goes unchecked. The CDR3 is 15 residues long. Germline CDR1 and CDR2: KGHDR and SFDVKD. CDR3 residues: CATQGAGALQETQYF.

This rearrangement joins TRBV20-1 to TRBJ2-4; there is no DNA to check the TCRdb D call of TRBD1. The CDR3 is 13 residues long. Germline loops: CDR1 DFQATT, CDR2 SNEGSKA (reference sequence). CDR3 in amino acids: CSVTGQGKNIQYF.

The rearrangement uses TRBV7-2 and TRBJ2-1; TCRdb selects TRBD1, and the lack of DNA leaves this call unchecked. Germline V gene sequence: CDR1 SGHTA, CDR2 FQGNSA. This CDR3 spans 15 amino acids. The CDR3 here is CASSLAANPRNEQFF.

CDR3 sequence: CASSSGPSGRASEQFF. V usage is TRBV13 and J usage is TRBJ2-1; TCRdb lists TRBD2, though no DNA is available to test this call. The CDR3 extends over 16 amino acids. CDR1 and CDR2 from the germline V gene are PRHDT and FYEKMQ (reference sequence).

This chain connects TRBV5-1 to TRBJ2-3; without DNA, the TCRdb call of TRBD2 cannot be checked. This CDR3 has 17 residues. Germline assignment: CDR1 SGHRS and CDR2 YFSETQ. CDR3 region: CASSSLAGGPGTDTQYF.

V gene TRBV20-1 combines with J gene TRBJ1-1. The CDR3 is 13 residues long. Germline CDR1 is DFQATT and CDR2 is SNEGSKA (reference sequence). CDR3 residues: CSVAGGPNTEAFF.

This chain connects TRBV4-1 to TRBJ1-5. CDR1 is MGHRA and CDR2 is YSYEKL in the germline V gene. The CDR3 has 14 residues. CDR3 loop: CASSQAVQGQPQHF.

The genes are TRBV4-1 and TRBJ2-2. The CDR3 length is 15 residues. Germline V CDR1 and CDR2: MGHRA, YSYEKL. The CDR3 here is CASSQVSSLAGELFF.

The chain joins TRBV18 to TRBJ1-1. Germline assignment: CDR1 KGHSH and CDR2 LQKENI. The CDR3 has 15 residues. The CDR3 sequence: CASSPDTVGGTEAFF.

This chain connects TRBV25-1 to TRBJ2-1; no DNA is available, so the TRBD2 call from TCRdb remains unchecked. Germline CDR1 and CDR2: MGHDK and SYGVNS. The CDR3 contains 15 residues. The CDR3: CASSDLGTSLGAQFF.